These 9 T cell receptor beta chains share one sample of origin, sequenced in a study of CD8 T cells in ankylosing spondylitis. TCRdb redid the calling of the 5' RACE reads with MiXCR, one entry per CDR3 protein. Counted here are around 100,000 distinct CDR3 sequences, 20% to 30% occurring once; the ten biggest clones make up roughly an eighth. Sequencing was carried out using synovial fluid, either unsorted or a sorted T cell fraction (not recorded which). Source of these receptors: a male donor with ankylosing spondylitis.

The table lists this clonotype with many counts. The rearrangement uses TRBV7-2 and TRBJ2-5, with 7 bases fitting TRBD1. CDR3 length: 11 residues. The germline V gene encodes CDR1 SGHTA and CDR2 FQGNSA. J lost 8 bases, V lost 7 bases, and 4 bases had no gene match. CDR3 in DNA: TGTGCCAGCACTCAGGGGGAAACCCAGTACTTC. Amino acids: CASTQGETQYF.

This clonotype was seen only a few times. V gene TRBV24-1 combines with J gene TRBJ2-2; 9 bases fit TRBD1. V lost 3 bases and J lost 5; bases outside the gene matches: 6. This CDR3 is 16 amino acids long. Germline CDR1 KGHDR, CDR2 SFDVKD. The CDR3 loop reads CATSDLQGAVTGELFF. DNA of the CDR3: TGTGCCACCAGTGATCTACAGGGGGCGGTGACCGGGGAGCTGTTTTTT.

V usage is TRBV7-2 and J usage is TRBJ2-4; no clear D gene. In germline, CDR1 is SGHTA, CDR2 FQGNSA. The V gene lost 5 bases and the J gene lost 7 bases, with 12 bases spanning the gap. The CDR3 extends over 13 amino acids. CDR3 DNA sequence: TGTGCCAGCAGCCCTAGGGTGGGCAACATTCAGTACTTC. Encoded protein: CASSPRVGNIQYF.

The rearrangement links TRBV30 to TRBJ2-5, with 7 bases aligning to TRBD1. The CDR3 contains 13 residues. With V trimmed by 4 bases and J by 4 bases, 6 bases remained unmatched. Germline loops: CDR1 GTSNPN, CDR2 SVGIG (reference sequence). CDR3: CAWTRQGRETQYF. CDR3 sequence (DNA): TGTGCCTGGACCCGACAGGGTAGAGAGACCCAGTACTTC. Combining the CDR3 with reference TRBV30 and TRBJ2-5 gives the whole variable domain SQTIHQWPATLVQPVGSPLSLECTVEGTSNPNLYWYRQAAGRGLQLLFYSVGIGQISSEVPQNLSASRPQDRQFILSSKKLLLSDSGFYLCAWTRQGRETQYFGPGTRLLVL.

The J gene is TRBJ2-1, the V gene TRBV28; weak D call: TRBD2 (6 bases). Trimming left V 4 bases short and J 7 bases short, with 17 bases between. Germline V gives CDR1 MDHEN, CDR2 SYDVKM. The CDR3 is 15 residues long. CDR3 sequence reads: CASSSPYTSKNEQFF. CDR3 sequence (DNA): TGTGCCAGCAGTTCCCCCTACACTAGCAAAAATGAGCAGTTCTTC.

The chain couples TRBV2 to TRBJ1-6; 7 nucleotides match TRBD1. CDR3 length: 14 amino acids. Germline values: CDR1 SNHLY, CDR2 FYNNEI. V gave up 4 bases and J gave up 8 bases; unmatched junction bases: 5. CDR3 bases: TGTGCCAGCAGTGCACAGGGGAGAGATTCACCCCTCCACTTT. It translates to CASSAQGRDSPLHF.

This clonotype was seen a few times. The rearrangement uses TRBV7-9 and TRBJ1-5; D is unclear. The germline V gene encodes CDR1 SEHNR and CDR2 FQNEAQ (reference sequence). This CDR3 comprises 12 residues. Trimming stripped 1 base from V and 5 bases from J, with 3 bases between. The CDR3 reads CASSLDDQPQHF. CDR3 bases: TGTGCCAGCAGCTTAGATGATCAGCCCCAGCATTTT. The full variable domain, with the rest looked up from reference TRBV7-9 and TRBJ1-5, is DTGVSQNPRHKITKRGQNVTFRCDPISEHNRLYWYRQTLGQGPEFLTYFQNEAQLEKSRLLSDRFSAERPKGSFSTLEIQRTEQGDSAMYLCASSLDDQPQHFGDGTRLSIL.

The rearrangement links TRBV5-1 to TRBJ1-1, with unresolved D. The CDR3 loop spans 16 amino acids. CDR1 is SGHRS and CDR2 is YFSETQ in the germline V gene. Deletions cut 3 bases from V and 0 bases from J, with 15 bases between. CDR3 sequence reads: CASSSQSGGMNTEAFF. In DNA form, the CDR3 reads TGCGCCAGCAGCTCCCAGAGTGGAGGGATGAACACTGAAGCTTTCTTT.

The J gene is TRBJ2-5, the V gene TRBV20-1; no definite D call. The CDR3 runs to 12 residues. Germline CDR1 reads DFQATT; CDR2 reads SNEGSKA (reference sequence). Trimming removed 0 bases from V and 4 bases from J, with 6 bases in between. The CDR3 DNA reads as TGCAGTGCTAGAGATAAAGGAGAGACCCAGTACTTC. It is translated as CSARDKGETQYF.